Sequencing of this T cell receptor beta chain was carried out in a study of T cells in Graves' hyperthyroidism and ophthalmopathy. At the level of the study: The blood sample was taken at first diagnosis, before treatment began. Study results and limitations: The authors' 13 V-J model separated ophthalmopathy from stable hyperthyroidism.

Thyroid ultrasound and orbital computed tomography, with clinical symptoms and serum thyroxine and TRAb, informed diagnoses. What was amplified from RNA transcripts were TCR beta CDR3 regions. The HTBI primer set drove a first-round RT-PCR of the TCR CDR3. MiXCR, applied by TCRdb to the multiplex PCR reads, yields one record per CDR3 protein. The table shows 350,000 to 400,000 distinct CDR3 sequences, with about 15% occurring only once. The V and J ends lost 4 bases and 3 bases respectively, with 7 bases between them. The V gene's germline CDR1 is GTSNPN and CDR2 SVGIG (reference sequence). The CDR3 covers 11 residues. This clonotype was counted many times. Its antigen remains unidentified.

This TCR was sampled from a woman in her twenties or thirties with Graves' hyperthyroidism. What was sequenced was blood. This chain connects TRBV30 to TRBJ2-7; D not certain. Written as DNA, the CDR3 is TGTGCCTGGAACCGCGGCTACGAGCAGTACTTC. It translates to CAWNRGYEQYF.